Shown below are 16 T cell receptor beta chains from a single sample sequenced in a study of blood T cell repertoires in COVID-19. Using immunoSEQ multiplex PCR, the repertoire was profiled, and TCRdb retains in-frame clones only, with some absent. The sample holds roughly 170,000 clones, roughly 80% seen once. The sequenced material came from PBMCs or T cells enriched from blood (not recorded which). The receptors here all came from a woman aged 40 to 50 with acute COVID-19.

CDR3 region: CATSSPKGSGMPGQFF. CDR3 coding DNA: TGTGCCACCAGCAGCCCTAAGGGTAGCGGGATGCCTGGGCAGTTCTTC. The chain links TRBV15 to TRBJ2-1; 8 nucleotides match TRBD2. Trimming took 3 bases from V and 12 from J; bases not matched to a gene: 16. This CDR3 comprises 16 residues. The germline V gene encodes CDR1 LNHNV and CDR2 YYDKDF (reference sequence).

This clone was counted at least ten times. The CDR3 DNA reads as TGTGCCAGCAGTGAAGCGACCCAGGGCTTCATCGAGCAGTACGTC. Residues: CASSEATQGFIEQYV. V is TRBV6-1 and J is TRBJ2-7; TRBD1 might be the D (5 bases). With 0 bases removed from V and 6 bases from J, the gap between germline ends came to 15 bases. Per germline, CDR1 MNHNS and CDR2 SASEGT. This CDR3 spans 15 amino acids.

The V call is TRBV7-2, the J call TRBJ1-5, with D possibly being TRBD1 (6 bases). V was trimmed by 3 bases and J by 5 bases, leaving 14 bases between them. CDR3 length equals 15 residues. Germline CDR1 reads SGHTA; CDR2 reads FQGNSA. CDR3 amino acids: CASSLTGGPDQPQHF. The CDR3 nucleotides are TGTGCCAGCAGCTTGACAGGTGGGCCCGATCAGCCCCAGCATTTT.

This chain joins TRBV19 and TRBJ2-3; the match to TRBD2 covers 7 bases. V lost 8 bases and J lost 1; bases outside the gene matches: 6. The CDR3 length is 14 residues. Germline V gene sequence: CDR1 LNHDA, CDR2 SQIVND (reference sequence). For the CDR3, the DNA is TGTGCCAGTTCGGCTAGCGGCCGCACAGATACGCAGTATTTT. Amino acids: CASSASGRTDTQYF.

This clone appeared many times. The chain combines TRBV11-3 with TRBJ2-2; 10 bases are shared with TRBD1. The CDR3 is 15 amino acids. From germline, CDR1 is SGHNT and CDR2 YENEEA. The junction had 6 bases not matched to a gene; V was cut back by 5 bases and J by 6 bases. For the CDR3, the DNA is TGTGCCAGCAGCCGAGCCGGACAGGGGGCCGGGGAGCTGTTTTTT. Protein product: CASSRAGQGAGELFF. Full variable domain (rest looked up from reference TRBV11-3 and TRBJ2-2): EAGVVQSPRYKIIEKKQPVAFWCNPISGHNTLYWYLQNLGQGPELLIRYENEEAVDDSQLPKDRFSAERLKGVDSTLKIQPAELGDSAVYLCASSRAGQGAGELFFGEGSRLTVL.

This clone was detected only once. J is TRBJ2-5 and V is TRBV5-6; D is perhaps TRBD2 (7 bases). The CDR3 consists of 15 residues. The V gene's germline CDR1 is SGHDT and CDR2 YYEEEE. Trimming removed 1 base at V and 2 bases at J, with 12 bases between. The CDR3 protein is CASSLIRGGQETQYF. CDR3 nucleotides: TGTGCCAGCAGCTTGATTAGGGGGGGACAAGAGACCCAGTACTTC.

The chain is built from TRBV9 and TRBJ2-5, with D unresolved. This CDR3 comprises 12 residues. V gave up 0 bases and J gave up 5 bases, with 5 bases separating them. Germline-derived CDR1 and CDR2 are SGDLS and YYNGEE. The CDR3 coding sequence is TGTGCCAGCAGCGTAGCAGATGAGACCCAGTACTTC. Translating gives CASSVADETQYF.

The V gene is TRBV5-1, the J gene TRBJ1-5, with D possibly TRBD1 on 5 matching bases. The CDR3 runs to 14 residues. V was pared by 0 bases and J by 4 bases, with 8 bases between. Germline-derived CDR1 and CDR2 are SGHRS and YFSETQ. The CDR3 loop is CASSLGTLNQPQHF. CDR3 DNA sequence: TGCGCCAGCAGCTTGGGGACACTTAATCAGCCCCAGCATTTT.

This chain connects TRBV5-1 to TRBJ2-1, with 10 nucleotides matching TRBD2. V shed 4 bases, J shed 6 bases, and the junction held 10 bases outside the gene matches. Germline V gene sequence: CDR1 SGHRS, CDR2 YFSETQ. The CDR3 covers 16 residues. The CDR3 region has the DNA TGCGCCAGCAGCGGAGCTAGCGGGAGATCAAGCAATGAGCAGTTCTTC. This codes for CASSGASGRSSNEQFF.

The chain recombines TRBV6-6 with TRBJ2-2, with 13 nucleotides matching TRBD2. CDR1 MNHNY and CDR2 SVGAGI come from the germline V gene (reference sequence). Trimming took 8 bases from V and 3 from J; bases not matched to a gene: 6. The CDR3 contains 16 residues. This chain's CDR3 is CASGRLAGGHTGELFF. CDR3 in DNA: TGTGCCAGCGGTCGACTAGCGGGAGGACACACCGGGGAGCTGTTTTTT.

The chain links TRBV25-1 to TRBJ1-6, with TRBD1 identical over 8 bases. V was pared by 1 base and J by 11 bases, with 7 bases of the junction left unmatched. There are 15 residues in the CDR3. Germline V gene lookup returns CDR1 MGHDK and CDR2 SYGVNS. In DNA, the CDR3 is TGTGCCAGCAGTGAATCGGGCAGGGGGCTGCCACCCCTCCACTTT. Encoded protein: CASSESGRGLPPLHF. Looking up the rest from reference TRBV25-1 and TRBJ1-6 gives the full variable domain: EADIYQTPRYLVIGTGKKITLECSQTMGHDKMYWYQQDPGMELHLIHYSYGVNSTEKGDLSSESTVSRIRTEHFPLTLESARPSHTSQYLCASSESGRGLPPLHFGNGTRLTVT.

The chain joins TRBV9 to TRBJ2-3; 13 nucleotides agree with TRBD2. The CDR3 totals 16 residues. The V gene end was trimmed by 3 bases and the J gene end by 5 bases; junction bases not matched to a gene: 6. In germline, CDR1 is SGDLS, CDR2 YYNGEE. The DNA of the CDR3 is TGTGCCAGCAGCGCGCCACTAGCGGGAGGGTTAGATACGCAGTATTTT. Protein sequence: CASSAPLAGGLDTQYF. Filled out from reference TRBV9 and TRBJ2-3, the complete variable domain reads DSGVTQTPKHLITATGQRVTLRCSPRSGDLSVYWYQQSLDQGLQFLIQYYNGEERAKGNILERFSAQQFPDLHSELNLSSLELGDSALYFCASSAPLAGGLDTQYFGPGTRLTVL.

This clone was picked up one time. V is TRBV27 and J is TRBJ2-7, with a possible D match to TRBD2 (5 bases). Trimming took off 8 bases at V and 4 bases at J, with 21 bases between the two ends. CDR3 size: 15 residues. CDR1 is MNHEY, CDR2 SMNVEV, per germline (reference sequence). The CDR3 nucleotides are TGTGCCAGCCTCCCATCCCGGTGGACTCCTTACGAGCAGTACTTC. Translation: CASLPSRWTPYEQYF.

This clone was observed a handful of times. The chain carries TRBV6-2 or TRBV6-3 and TRBJ2-1, with TRBD2 matching 10 bases. The germline CDR1 and CDR2 sequences are MNHEY and SVGEGT. Trimming at V came to 1 base and at J to 10 bases, leaving 4 bases not matched to a gene. This CDR3 comprises 14 residues. The CDR3 spells CASSYFSGRTEQFF. For the CDR3, the DNA is TGTGCCAGCAGTTACTTTAGCGGGAGGACCGAGCAGTTCTTC.

In its sample, this clone was seen once. The rearrangement uses TRBV3-1 (or the pseudogene TRBV3-2) and TRBJ1-2; a possible D gene is TRBD1 (6 bases). Germline V gives CDR1 LGHDT, CDR2 YNNKEL (reference sequence). Trimming left V 0 bases short and J 3 bases short, with 17 bases between. The CDR3 contains 17 residues. CDR3 amino acids: CASSQDLNRATYYGYTF. CDR3 nucleotide sequence: TGTGCCAGCAGCCAAGATTTGAACAGGGCGACCTACTATGGCTACACCTTC.

This clone was observed a single time. The chain has TRBV19 and TRBJ1-2, with 9 bases that match TRBD1. The CDR3 covers 13 residues. In germline, CDR1 is LNHDA, CDR2 SQIVND (reference sequence). Germline trimming cut 5 bases from V and 5 bases from J; bases unmatched to any gene: 3. The CDR3 coding sequence is TGTGCCAGTAGTCCCGGGACAGGGTATGGCTACACCTTC. It codes for CASSPGTGYGYTF.